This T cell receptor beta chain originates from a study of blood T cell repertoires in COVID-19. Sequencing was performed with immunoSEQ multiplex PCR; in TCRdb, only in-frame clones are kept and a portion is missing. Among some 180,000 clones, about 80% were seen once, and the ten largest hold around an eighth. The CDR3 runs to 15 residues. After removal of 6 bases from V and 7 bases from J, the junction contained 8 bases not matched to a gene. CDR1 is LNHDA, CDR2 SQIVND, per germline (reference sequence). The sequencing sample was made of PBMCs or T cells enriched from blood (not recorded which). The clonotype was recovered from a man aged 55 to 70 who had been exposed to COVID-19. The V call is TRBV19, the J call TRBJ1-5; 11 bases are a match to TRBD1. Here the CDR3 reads CASSPGQGAGQPQHF. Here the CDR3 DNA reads TGTGCCAGTAGCCCAGGACAGGGGGCAGGGCAGCCCCAGCATTTT.